These T cell receptor beta chains were read from a single sample in a study of T cells after yellow fever vaccination. A single record per CDR3 protein comes from TCRdb applying MiXCR to the 5' RACE reads. The table lists roughly 500,000 distinct CDR3 sequences, roughly 21% of them singletons. The source was PBMCs, collected 15 days after the yellow fever booster vaccination. The receptors here all came from a man aged 30 to 45 who received the YFV17D yellow fever vaccine. Each CDR3 is given with its conserved first and last residue. D genes are given only for firm matches. Rows may omit the clone size; those that give it use once, few, many or a size class.

j_call d_call clone_size v_call cdr3_nt cdr3_aa
TRBJ2-7 - - TRBV12-3/TRBV12-4 TGTGCCAGCACCCATCAGGGTGCCGAGCAGTACTTC CASTHQGAEQYF
TRBJ2-3 TRBD2 - TRBV20-1 TGCAGTGCTAGTGGGCGGGAGGGTACGCAGTATTTT CSASGREGTQYF
TRBJ2-6 - - TRBV20-1 TGCAGTGCTAGCCCTAAAGACGTCCTGACTTTC CSASPKDVLTF
TRBJ2-7 TRBD2 - TRBV7-2 TGTGCCAGCAGCTTAACATCAGCGGGGAACTCCTACGAGCAGTACTTC CASSLTSAGNSYEQYF
TRBJ2-5 - - TRBV20-1 TGCAGTGCTAGCGGGTTTATGGCAAGGGGACTAGAGACCCAGTACTTC CSASGFMARGLETQYF
TRBJ1-2 - - TRBV28 TGTGCCAGCAGGATTTGGGGCGTCGATAACTATGGCTACACCTTC CASRIWGVDNYGYTF
TRBJ2-2 TRBD2 - TRBV30 TGTGCCTGCGCCTCGGGTGCGGGAGGGCCCGTCGGGGAGCTGTTTTTT CACASGAGGPVGELFF
TRBJ2-6 - - TRBV28 TGTGCCAGCAGAGGACCCTGGCCTTCTGGGGCCAACGTCCTGACTTTC CASRGPWPSGANVLTF
TRBJ1-4 TRBD1 - TRBV28 TGTGCCAGCAGTTTTGACAGGGCGGAAAAACTGTTTTTT CASSFDRAEKLFF
TRBJ2-7 TRBD1 - TRBV6-1 TGTGCCAGCGAAACCCGACAGGGGTCCTACGAGCAGTACTTC CASETRQGSYEQYF
TRBJ2-1 TRBD1 - TRBV29-1 TGCAGCGGATCGGGACAGACTTACAATGAGCAGTTCTTC CSGSGQTYNEQFF
TRBJ2-3 - few TRBV5-5 TGTGCCAGCAGCTCTTCGGGACTGGTCACAGATACGCAGTATTTT CASSSSGLVTDTQYF
TRBJ2-1 TRBD1 few TRBV7-2 TGTGCCAGCAGCTCCAGACAGGGGGCTTACAATGAGCAGTTCTTC CASSSRQGAYNEQFF
TRBJ2-7 - few TRBV13 TGTGCCAGCAGCGCAACAGGGACCGAAAAAGGCTACGAGCAGTACTTC CASSATGTEKGYEQYF
TRBJ1-4 - few TRBV20-1 TGCAGTGCTAGTGGTATGGGGGGCTGGGGGACTAATGAAAAACTGTTTTTT CSASGMGGWGTNEKLFF
TRBJ2-2 - - TRBV6-1 TGTGCCAGCAGGCGGGGACCCATTACCGGGGAGCTGTTTTTT CASRRGPITGELFF